This T cell receptor beta chain was documented in a study of shared clonotypes between healthy human individuals. Study-wide background: Ranging from 18 to 49 in age, donors were a couple of women and a few men.

Study-level findings and limits: Generation probabilities of non-shared clonotypes were lower (relative to those shared by all four donors). An effect of sequencing depth on clonotype sharing among donors was expected.

The protocol was immunoSEQ multiplex PCR, while the TCRdb copy is restricted to in-frame clones and leaves out a portion. Of millions of clones listed, 85% to 95% were seen once; the top ten hold under 0.45%. This CDR3 has 15 residues. Between the trimmed V and J ends, which lost 0 bases and 3 bases, there was a span of 10 bases. Germline assignment: CDR1 SGDLS and CDR2 YYNGEE. To note about this clone: The antigen is unknown.

The sequencing input was naive CD4+ T cells from PBMCs. Noted subset: CD45RA+ positively selected. The chain couples TRBV9 to TRBJ2-1, with D unresolved. The TCR sequence derives from a man between 18 and 35 years old in good health. Some clones in this sample may be carry-over from other donors' samples. CDR3 loop: CASSVGAYLYNEQFF. CDR3 in DNA: TGTGCCAGCAGCGTAGGAGCCTACCTCTACAATGAGCAGTTCTTC.